This entry lists 32 T cell receptor beta chains sequenced from one sample in a study of shared clonotypes between healthy human individuals. Assay: immunoSEQ multiplex PCR; the TCRdb copy retains only in-frame clones and omits some. The sample consists of 550,000 to 650,000 clones, approximately 96% of them appearing once. Naivety among CD8 cells was defined by CD45RO negativity and positive CCR7 selection, thereby excluding terminally differentiated effector memory CD45RA+ cells. The sequenced sample consisted of naive CD8+ T cells sorted from blood. These receptors came from a woman between 25 and 40 years old in good health.

This clone has just a few counts. This chain links TRBV4-1 with TRBJ1-1, with D unclear. The CDR3 runs 12 residues. Germline V CDR1 and CDR2: MGHRA, YSYEKL. Trimming took off 4 bases at V and 3 bases at J, with 6 bases between the two ends. The CDR3 nucleotides are TGCGCCAGCAGCCCCTCAGACACTGAAGCTTTCTTT. Amino acids: CASSPSDTEAFF.

The chain employs TRBV14 and TRBJ2-5; 8 bases agree with TRBD1. The last part of the DNA fits TRBJ2-7 better; the J call may be wrong. This CDR3 contains 13 residues. Germline V lookup: CDR1 SGHDN, CDR2 FVKESK. The DNA of the CDR3 is TGTGCCAGCAGCCAGGGACAGGTCGGCGAGCAGTACTTC. Its translation is CASSQGQVGEQYF.

The chain links TRBV13 to TRBJ1-1; D not certain. Germline V gene sequence: CDR1 PRHDT, CDR2 FYEKMQ (reference sequence). The CDR3 runs 13 residues. With 6 bases removed from V and 6 bases from J, the gap between germline ends came to 14 bases. The CDR3: CASSFRLTAEAFF. CDR3 bases: TGTGCCAGCAGTTTCAGGCTCACCGCTGAAGCTTTCTTT.

This chain connects TRBV28 to TRBJ2-5; 7 positions match TRBD2. There are 14 residues in the CDR3. V lost 6 bases to trimming and J lost 5 bases; unmatched junction nucleotides: 9. In germline, CDR1 is MDHEN, CDR2 SYDVKM. CDR3 residues: CASRWGGEGETQYF. The DNA of the CDR3 is TGTGCCAGCAGGTGGGGGGGAGAGGGTGAGACCCAGTACTTC. The full variable domain, in which reference TRBV28 and TRBJ2-5 provide the parts outside the CDR3, is DVKVTQSSRYLVKRTGEKVFLECVQDMDHENMFWYRQDPGLGLRLIYFSYDVKMKEKGDIPEGYSVSREKKERFSLILESASTNQTSMYLCASRWGGEGETQYFGPGTRLLVL.

The chain links TRBV27 to TRBJ2-7; either TRBD1 or TRBD2 may fit D (6 bases each). Germline CDR1 reads MNHEY; CDR2 reads SMNVEV (reference sequence). The CDR3 consists of 13 residues. Between the trimmed V and J ends, which lost 3 bases and 2 bases, there was a span of 8 bases. CDR3 sequence reads: CASSFRGPYEQYF. CDR3 coding DNA: TGTGCCAGCAGTTTCCGGGGGCCCTACGAGCAGTACTTC.

J is TRBJ1-2 and V is TRBV27; 10 bases line up with TRBD1. This CDR3 comprises 16 residues. Germline V CDR1 and CDR2: MNHEY, SMNVEV (reference sequence). V shed 7 bases, J shed 6 bases, and the junction held 14 bases outside the gene matches. CDR3 amino acids: CASMPGQGSLRDGYTF. The CDR3 DNA reads as TGTGCCAGCATGCCGGGACAGGGGAGTTTAAGAGATGGCTACACCTTC.

The J gene is TRBJ1-2, the V gene TRBV6-1; D may be TRBD1 (5 bases). Germline CDR1 MNHNS, CDR2 SASEGT. CDR3 size: 13 residues. The ends were cut back, 6 bases at V and 7 bases at J, with 15 bases in the middle. CDR3 DNA sequence: TGTGCCAGCAGGCTCCCAGGGATTGCTGGCTACACCTTC. Translated, it gives CASRLPGIAGYTF.

J is TRBJ2-7 and V is TRBV15; 9 bases line up with TRBD1. V was clipped by 4 bases and J by 6 bases; unmatched bases: 10. Germline CDR1 LNHNV, CDR2 YYDKDF (reference sequence). The length of the CDR3 is 15 residues. In nucleotides, the CDR3 is TGTGCCACCAGCACCAGGACAGGGGAGGGCCTCGAGCAGTACTTC. The encoded protein is CATSTRTGEGLEQYF. Full variable domain (missing parts from reference TRBV15 and TRBJ2-7): DAMVIQNPRYQVTQFGKPVTLSCSQTLNHNVMYWYQQKSSQAPKLLFHYYDKDFNNEADTPDNFQSRRPNTSFCFLDIRSPGLGDTAMYLCATSTRTGEGLEQYFGPGTRLTVT.

The rearrangement links TRBV4-2 to TRBJ2-2; D is undetermined. Looked up from germline, CDR1 is LGHNA and CDR2 is YNFKEQ. V lost 2 bases and J lost 6, with 7 bases in between. The length of the CDR3 is 13 residues. CDR3 in DNA: TGTGCCAGCAGCCAACACTCGGCCGGGGAGCTGTTTTTT. It encodes CASSQHSAGELFF.

The chain recombines TRBV14 with TRBJ2-3, with D unresolved. The V gene's germline CDR1 is SGHDN and CDR2 FVKESK. The CDR3 sequence is 13 residues long. V was pared by 9 bases and J by 0 bases, with 10 bases between. The CDR3 sequence is CASSIQSTDTQYF. CDR3 in DNA: TGTGCCAGTTCAATCCAAAGCACAGATACGCAGTATTTT.

The V call is TRBV9, the J call TRBJ1-2, with 7 bases identical to TRBD1. The CDR3 covers 16 residues. Germline-derived CDR1 and CDR2 are SGDLS and YYNGEE. The ends lost 4 bases at V and 0 bases at J; junction bases unmatched: 9. In DNA form, the CDR3 reads TGTGCCAGCAGCTTGACAGGGACCCCTTCTAACTATGGCTACACCTTC. Encoded protein: CASSLTGTPSNYGYTF.

V usage is TRBV6-1 and J usage is TRBJ2-5; no firm D call. This CDR3 comprises 14 residues. V lost 6 bases, J lost 3 bases, and 14 bases lay in between. The germline gives CDR1 MNHNS, CDR2 SASEGT. The CDR3 DNA reads TGTGCCAGCAGAGACGAAACTTGGGAAGAGACCCAGTACTTC. It is translated as CASRDETWEETQYF.

The chain has TRBV7-9 and TRBJ2-7, with TRBD1 matching 7 bases. This CDR3 is built from 15 residues. Germline V gene lookup returns CDR1 SEHNR and CDR2 FQNEAQ (reference sequence). V trimming: 0 bases; J trimming: 2 bases; junction bases outside the gene matches: 4. The DNA for the CDR3 is TGTGCCAGCAGCTTAGCTCGGGGACAGACCTACGAGCAGTACTTC. This encodes CASSLARGQTYEQYF. Complete variable domain (other parts from reference TRBV7-9 and TRBJ2-7): DTGVSQNPRHKITKRGQNVTFRCDPISEHNRLYWYRQTLGQGPEFLTYFQNEAQLEKSRLLSDRFSAERPKGSFSTLEIQRTEQGDSAMYLCASSLARGQTYEQYFGPGTRLTVT.

The CDR3 DNA reads TGTGCCAGCAGCGTAGGGGCAGGGACCTATGGCTACACCTTC. Residues: CASSVGAGTYGYTF. V gene TRBV9 combines with J gene TRBJ1-2, with D possibly TRBD1 on 5 matching bases. V dropped 0 bases and J dropped 4 bases, with 10 bases sitting between them. The CDR3 length is 14 residues. CDR1 and CDR2 from the germline V gene are SGDLS and YYNGEE. Drawing the rest from reference TRBV9 and TRBJ1-2, the complete variable domain is DSGVTQTPKHLITATGQRVTLRCSPRSGDLSVYWYQQSLDQGLQFLIQYYNGEERAKGNILERFSAQQFPDLHSELNLSSLELGDSALYFCASSVGAGTYGYTFGSGTRLTVV.

The rearrangement joins TRBV7-3 to TRBJ2-1; 11 bases match TRBD2. Losses at the gene ends were 5 bases for V and 4 bases for J; bases not matched to a gene: 7. The V gene's germline CDR1 is SGHTA and CDR2 FQGTGA. The CDR3 consists of 16 residues. CDR3 protein: CASSIRTSGPYNEQFF. The CDR3 region has the DNA TGTGCCAGCAGCATTCGGACTAGCGGGCCTTACAATGAGCAGTTCTTC. The whole variable domain, filled in from reference TRBV7-3 and TRBJ2-1, reads GAGVSQTPSNKVTEKGKYVELRCDPISGHTALYWYRQSLGQGPEFLIYFQGTGAADDSGLPNDRFFAVRPEGSVSTLKIQRTERGDSAVYLCASSIRTSGPYNEQFFGPGTRLTVL.

This clone was observed a single time. V gene TRBV9 combines with J gene TRBJ2-1; 16 bases map to TRBD2. The V and J ends lost 0 bases and 2 bases, in that order; junction bases with no gene match: 8. The CDR3 has 20 residues. Germline-derived CDR1 and CDR2 are SGDLS and YYNGEE. The CDR3 is CASSVAPGTSGRAAYNEQFF. The DNA for the CDR3 is TGTGCCAGCAGCGTAGCTCCCGGGACTAGCGGGAGGGCCGCCTACAATGAGCAGTTCTTC.

This clone has a single count. This chain connects TRBV4-1 to TRBJ2-2; D gene ambiguous. V shed 0 bases and J shed 2 bases, with 7 bases lying between them. CDR3 size: 15 residues. Germline V gene sequence: CDR1 MGHRA, CDR2 YSYEKL. CDR3 in amino acids: CASSQDWGNTGELFF. Here the CDR3 DNA reads TGCGCCAGCAGCCAAGATTGGGGTAACACCGGGGAGCTGTTTTTT.

The rearrangement joins TRBV27 to TRBJ2-3; D perhaps matches TRBD2 (5 bases). Deletions cut 0 bases from V and 4 bases from J, with 14 bases between. This CDR3 comprises 16 residues. Germline CDR1 reads MNHEY; CDR2 reads SMNVEV (reference sequence). This CDR3 is CASSLSPGTFPDTQYF. In nucleotides, the CDR3 is TGTGCCAGCAGTTTATCCCCGGGAACGTTTCCAGATACGCAGTATTTT.

This clone was counted once. The rearrangement links TRBV6-1 to TRBJ2-7; no clear D gene. Germline V gene sequence: CDR1 MNHNS, CDR2 SASEGT. V lost 6 bases to trimming and J lost 0 bases, with 6 bases between them. The CDR3 covers 12 residues. CDR3 loop: CASSDFSYEQYF. In nucleotides, the CDR3 is TGTGCCAGCAGCGACTTCTCCTACGAGCAGTACTTC.

This clone was found once. V is TRBV27 and J is TRBJ2-7, with D perhaps matching TRBD1 (7 bases). With 7 bases removed from V and 3 bases from J, the gap between germline ends came to 13 bases. From germline, CDR1 is MNHEY and CDR2 SMNVEV (reference sequence). The CDR3 covers 13 residues. The CDR3 is CASKSGGNYEQYF. For the CDR3, the DNA is TGTGCCAGCAAATCAGGGGGGAACTACGAGCAGTACTTC.

The chain joins TRBV6-5 to TRBJ1-5, with 7 bases identical to TRBD1. In germline, CDR1 is MNHEY, CDR2 SVGAGI. V shed 0 bases and J 10 bases; nucleotides not matched to a gene: 9. The CDR3 runs 15 residues. CDR3 DNA sequence: TGTGCCAGCAGTTACTCCCGGACAGGACGAGGACCCCAGCATTTT. It specifies CASSYSRTGRGPQHF.

This clone was seen a single time. This rearrangement joins TRBV4-2 to TRBJ2-7; a possible D gene is TRBD1 (6 bases). This CDR3 has 14 residues. Looked up from germline, CDR1 is LGHNA and CDR2 is YNFKEQ. V lost 6 bases and J 2 bases, leaving 14 bases between the germline ends. The CDR3: CASRPQGLAYEQYF. CDR3 sequence (DNA): TGTGCCAGCAGACCCCAGGGGCTAGCCTACGAGCAGTACTTC.

V gene TRBV5-4 combines with J gene TRBJ2-4; no clear D gene. The CDR3 loop spans 14 amino acids. Germline CDR1 SGHNT, CDR2 YYREEE (reference sequence). V gave up 4 bases and J gave up 4 bases, with 12 bases separating them. CDR3 amino acids: CASSAAAGKNIQYF. The DNA of the CDR3 is TGTGCCAGCAGCGCGGCCGCCGGGAAAAACATTCAGTACTTC.

This chain uses TRBV10-3 with TRBJ2-1, with 16 bases that match TRBD2. V lost 5 bases, J lost 5 bases, and 3 bases stayed unmatched. This CDR3 region has 16 residues. The germline V gene has CDR1 ENHRY and CDR2 SYGVKD. The CDR3 protein is CAISPGTSGRDNEQFF. The CDR3 DNA is TGTGCCATCAGTCCCGGGACTAGCGGGAGGGACAATGAGCAGTTCTTC.

This chain links TRBV5-4 with TRBJ1-1; a possible D gene is TRBD1 (5 bases). This CDR3 has 15 residues. In germline, CDR1 is SGHNT, CDR2 YYREEE (reference sequence). The V end lost 5 bases, the J end lost 1 base, and 15 bases lay between the germline ends. The CDR3 nucleotides are TGTGCCAGCAGTCGAATGGGGGGAGGGAACACTGAAGCTTTCTTT. Its translation is CASSRMGGGNTEAFF.

The chain is built from TRBV19 and TRBJ2-7; perhaps TRBD1 as D (6 bases). Trimming stripped 3 bases from V and 3 bases from J, with 15 bases between. This CDR3 region has 15 residues. Per germline, CDR1 LNHDA and CDR2 SQIVND (reference sequence). CDR3 loop: CASSISGATFYEQYF. CDR3 sequence (DNA): TGTGCCAGTAGTATCTCAGGGGCAACCTTCTACGAGCAGTACTTC.

This clone was detected once. The same CDR3 is also encoded by other DNA sequences in this sample. The rearrangement links TRBV27 to TRBJ1-2, with 7 nucleotides matching TRBD1. J gave up 4 bases and V 0 bases, and 2 bases lay outside the gene matches. Per germline, CDR1 MNHEY and CDR2 SMNVEV (reference sequence). The CDR3 is made up of 14 amino acids. CDR3 sequence: CASSLSTGVYGYTF. The DNA of the CDR3 is TGTGCCAGCAGTTTATCTACAGGGGTCTATGGCTACACCTTC.

The chain links TRBV27 to TRBJ2-7; D may match TRBD1 or TRBD2 (6 bases each). The CDR3 length is 15 residues. Germline values: CDR1 MNHEY, CDR2 SMNVEV (reference sequence). V lost 4 bases, J lost 3 bases, and 16 bases lay in between. Here the CDR3 reads CASSYSGASSYEQYF. CDR3 nucleotides: TGTGCCAGCAGTTACTCGGGGGCCTCTAGCTACGAGCAGTACTTC.

The chain links TRBV7-9 to TRBJ2-1; D is unclear. CDR3 length: 13 residues. The germline gives CDR1 SEHNR, CDR2 FQNEAQ (reference sequence). V was trimmed by 1 base and J by 10 bases, leaving 11 bases between them. The CDR3 nucleotides are TGTGCCAGCAGCTTAGGTGTCAGCAAAGAGCAGTTCTTC. Translated, it gives CASSLGVSKEQFF.

This clone was observed once. The gene calls are TRBV27 and TRBJ2-7; no clear D. The CDR3 contains 12 residues. V was shortened by 4 bases and J by 2 bases, with 6 bases between the two germline ends. Per germline, CDR1 MNHEY and CDR2 SMNVEV (reference sequence). The CDR3 loop is CASSSLPYEQYF. The CDR3 DNA is TGTGCCAGCAGTTCCCTCCCCTACGAGCAGTACTTC.

V gene TRBV2 combines with J gene TRBJ2-5; unclear D gene. Per the germline V gene, CDR1 is SNHLY and CDR2 is FYNNEI. V dropped 2 bases and J dropped 5 bases, with 12 bases sitting between them. This CDR3 is 14 amino acids long. This CDR3 is CASSEHGVGETQYF. In DNA form, the CDR3 reads TGTGCCAGCAGTGAACATGGGGTAGGGGAGACCCAGTACTTC.

J is TRBJ2-7 and V is TRBV5-4; 10 bases align to TRBD2. The germline CDR1 and CDR2 sequences are SGHNT and YYREEE (reference sequence). The CDR3 is made up of 18 amino acids. V shed 3 bases, J shed 3 bases, and the junction held 15 bases outside the gene matches. The chain's CDR3 is CASSSTHGASGSLYEQYF. As DNA, the CDR3 is TGTGCCAGCAGCTCGACACATGGGGCTAGCGGGAGTCTCTACGAGCAGTACTTC.